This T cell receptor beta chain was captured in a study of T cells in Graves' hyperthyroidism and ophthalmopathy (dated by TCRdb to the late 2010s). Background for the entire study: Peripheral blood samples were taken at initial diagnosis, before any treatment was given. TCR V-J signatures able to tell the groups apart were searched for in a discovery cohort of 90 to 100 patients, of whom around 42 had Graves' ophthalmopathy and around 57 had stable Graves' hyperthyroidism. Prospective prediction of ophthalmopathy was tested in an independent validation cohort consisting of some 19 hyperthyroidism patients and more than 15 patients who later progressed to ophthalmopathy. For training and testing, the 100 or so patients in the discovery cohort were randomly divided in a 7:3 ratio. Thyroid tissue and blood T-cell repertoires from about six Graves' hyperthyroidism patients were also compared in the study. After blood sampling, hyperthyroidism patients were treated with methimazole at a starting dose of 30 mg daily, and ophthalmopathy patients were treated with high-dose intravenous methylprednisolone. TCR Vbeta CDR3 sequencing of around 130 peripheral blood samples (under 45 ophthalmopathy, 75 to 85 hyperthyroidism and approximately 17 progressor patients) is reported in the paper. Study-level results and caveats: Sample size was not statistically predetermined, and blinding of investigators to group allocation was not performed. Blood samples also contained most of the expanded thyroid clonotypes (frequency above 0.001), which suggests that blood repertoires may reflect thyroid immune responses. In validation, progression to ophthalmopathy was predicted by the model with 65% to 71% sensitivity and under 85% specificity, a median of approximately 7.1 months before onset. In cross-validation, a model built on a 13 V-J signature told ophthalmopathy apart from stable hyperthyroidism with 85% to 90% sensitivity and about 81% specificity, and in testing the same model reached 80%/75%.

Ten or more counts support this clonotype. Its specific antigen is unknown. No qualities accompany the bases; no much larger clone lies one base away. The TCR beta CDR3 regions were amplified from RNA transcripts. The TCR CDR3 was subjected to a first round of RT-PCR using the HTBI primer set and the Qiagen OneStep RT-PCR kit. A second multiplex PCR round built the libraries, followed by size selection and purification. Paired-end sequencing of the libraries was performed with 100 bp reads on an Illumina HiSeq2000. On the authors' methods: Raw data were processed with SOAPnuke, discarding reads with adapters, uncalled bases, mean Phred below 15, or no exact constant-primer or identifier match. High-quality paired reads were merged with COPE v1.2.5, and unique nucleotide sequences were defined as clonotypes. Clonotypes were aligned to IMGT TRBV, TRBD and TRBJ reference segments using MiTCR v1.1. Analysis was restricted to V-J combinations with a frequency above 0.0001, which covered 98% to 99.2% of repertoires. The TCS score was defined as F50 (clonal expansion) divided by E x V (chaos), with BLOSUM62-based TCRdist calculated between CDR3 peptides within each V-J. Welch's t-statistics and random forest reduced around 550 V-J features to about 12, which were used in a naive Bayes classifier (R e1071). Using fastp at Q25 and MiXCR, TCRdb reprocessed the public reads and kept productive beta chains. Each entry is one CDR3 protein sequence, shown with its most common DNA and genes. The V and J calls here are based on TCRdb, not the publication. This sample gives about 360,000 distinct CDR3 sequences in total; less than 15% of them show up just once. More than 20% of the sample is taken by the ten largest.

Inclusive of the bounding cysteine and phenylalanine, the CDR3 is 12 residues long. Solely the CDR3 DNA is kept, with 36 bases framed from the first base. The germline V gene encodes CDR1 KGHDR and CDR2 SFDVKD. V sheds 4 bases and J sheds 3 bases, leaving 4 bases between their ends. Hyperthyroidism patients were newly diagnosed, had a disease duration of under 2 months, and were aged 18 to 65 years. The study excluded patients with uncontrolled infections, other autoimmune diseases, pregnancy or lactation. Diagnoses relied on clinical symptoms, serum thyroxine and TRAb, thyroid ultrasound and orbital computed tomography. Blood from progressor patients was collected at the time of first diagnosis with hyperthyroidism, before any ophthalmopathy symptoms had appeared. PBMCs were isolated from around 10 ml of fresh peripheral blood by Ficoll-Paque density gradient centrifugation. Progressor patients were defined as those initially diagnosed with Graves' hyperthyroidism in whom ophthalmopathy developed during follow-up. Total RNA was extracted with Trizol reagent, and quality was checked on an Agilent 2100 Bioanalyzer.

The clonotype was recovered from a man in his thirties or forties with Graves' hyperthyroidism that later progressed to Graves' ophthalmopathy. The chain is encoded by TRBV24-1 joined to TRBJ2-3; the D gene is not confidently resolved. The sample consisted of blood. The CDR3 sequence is CATSEGTDTQYF. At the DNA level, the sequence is TGTGCCACCAGTGAAGGGACAGATACGCAGTATTTT.